This T cell receptor (beta chain) was documented in a study of cytomegalovirus exposure and HLA in healthy donors. Comment on this clone: What it recognizes is unknown.

Broader study findings: CMV antigen specificity of a few CMV-associated chains was confirmed in vitro. A later analysis showed TCR association rates differing by HLA locus, peaking at DRB1 and lowest at HLA-C. Among CMV-associated TCR beta chains, most appeared HLA-restricted in a later analysis.

CDR1 is WSHSY, CDR2 SAAADI, per germline. The CDR3 consists of 17 residues. V trimming: 0 bases; J trimming: 6 bases; junction bases outside the gene matches: 9. The primer mix had 60 Vbeta and 13 Jbeta primers. The data were produced by immunoSEQ multiplex PCR, yet TCRdb's version contains in-frame clones alone and is incomplete. Here the sample table reports around 210,000 clones. The specimen sequenced was PBMCs. V gene TRBV10-2 combines with J gene TRBJ2-3, with 10 bases aligning to TRBD2. The sequence was collected from a woman between 25 and 40 years old in good health and CMV-seropositive. The CDR3 DNA sequence: TGCGCCAGCAGTGAGTCGAGGTCTAGCGGGAGTAGGGATACGCAGTATTTT. Its protein product is CASSESRSSGSRDTQYF.